One and the same sample provided the 21 T cell receptor beta chains below, sequenced in a study of blood T cell repertoires in COVID-19. Sequenced by immunoSEQ multiplex PCR; TCRdb stores in-frame clones only, minus some. The table shows 90,000 to 150,000 clones, with roughly 87% occurring only once. The specimen sequenced was peripheral blood. The receptors were gathered from an elderly man with acute or convalescent COVID-19.

This clone was counted a single time. The V and J genes are TRBV5-1 and TRBJ2-1; 11 bases are shared with TRBD2. Germline-derived CDR1 and CDR2 are SGHRS and YFSETQ. The CDR3 spans 16 residues. With 3 bases clipped from V and 4 bases from J, the junction kept 6 bases outside the gene matches. The CDR3 sequence: CASSSKTSGGYNEQFF. The CDR3 DNA reads as TGCGCCAGCAGCTCGAAAACTAGCGGGGGATACAATGAGCAGTTCTTC.

The gene calls are TRBV2 and TRBJ2-6; the match to TRBD1 covers 9 bases. This CDR3 contains 18 residues. Germline V gene data show CDR1 as SNHLY and CDR2 as FYNNEI. V was clipped by 10 bases and J by 1 base; unmatched bases: 14. The chain's CDR3 is CATPKGWDRASGANVLTF. For the CDR3, the DNA is TGTGCCACCCCAAAGGGATGGGACAGGGCTTCTGGGGCCAACGTCCTGACTTTC.

This chain connects TRBV7-2 to TRBJ2-1; unclear D gene. V lost 7 bases, J lost 4 bases, and 17 bases lay in between. Germline V CDR1 and CDR2: SGHTA, FQGNSA. This CDR3 has 15 amino acids. The CDR3 nucleotides are TGTGCCAGCATGCTGAGGCGTGTCGCGTACAATGAGCAGTTCTTC. Translated: CASMLRRVAYNEQFF.

The chain employs TRBV19 and TRBJ1-1; maybe TRBD1 (6 bases). CDR1 and CDR2 from the germline V gene are LNHDA and SQIVND (reference sequence). Trimming shortened V by 3 bases and J by 1 base, and 6 bases separated the two germline ends. This CDR3 spans 13 amino acids. The CDR3: CASSMDRNTEAFF. In nucleotides, the CDR3 is TGTGCCAGTAGTATGGACAGGAACACTGAAGCTTTCTTT.

This clone was observed a single time. V gene TRBV2 combines with J gene TRBJ1-3; possibly TRBD1 for D (5 bases). This CDR3 has 14 residues. Germline CDR1 reads SNHLY; CDR2 reads FYNNEI. Trimming took off 7 bases at V and 4 bases at J, with 14 bases between the two ends. The CDR3 DNA reads TGTGCCAGCATTGGTGTAGGGGTAGGAAACACCATATATTTT. Its protein is CASIGVGVGNTIYF.

V is TRBV6-5 and J is TRBJ1-3; D remains unclear. CDR1 is MNHEY and CDR2 is SVGAGI in the germline V gene. CDR3 length equals 16 residues. V was pared by 0 bases and J by 4 bases, with 13 bases between. The chain's CDR3 is CASSYSGSKSGNTIYF. CDR3 in DNA: TGTGCCAGCAGTTACTCTGGCTCAAAGTCGGGAAACACCATATATTTT.

This rearrangement joins TRBV27 to TRBJ2-3; TRBD2 aligns across 10 bases. Germline CDR1 is MNHEY and CDR2 is SMNVEV (reference sequence). This CDR3 has 17 amino acids. Trimming removed 2 bases from V and 4 bases from J; junction bases left unmatched: 9. The CDR3 DNA reads as TGTGCCAGCAGTTTAAGGGCAGCGGGGGGGAGGGCAGATACGCAGTATTTT. As protein: CASSLRAAGGRADTQYF.

The chain is built from TRBV10-3 and TRBJ1-1, with D uncertain. Trimming left V 11 bases short and J 2 bases short, with 15 bases between. Germline V gene data show CDR1 as ENHRY and CDR2 as SYGVKD. The CDR3 is made up of 13 amino acids. CDR3 protein: CASQVGGNTEAFF. The CDR3 DNA reads TGTGCCTCCCAAGTGGGAGGAAACACTGAAGCTTTCTTT.

The chain combines TRBV7-9 with TRBJ2-2; the match to TRBD1 covers 10 bases. CDR3 size: 14 residues. Germline CDR1 and CDR2: SEHNR and FQNEAQ (reference sequence). Trimming removed 6 bases from V and 7 bases from J; junction bases left unmatched: 5. CDR3 residues: CASSPGQGFGELFF. In nucleotides, the CDR3 is TGTGCCAGCAGTCCGGGACAGGGGTTCGGGGAGCTGTTTTTT.

The genes are TRBV7-6 and TRBJ2-5; possibly TRBD2 for D (7 bases). Germline V gene lookup returns CDR1 SGHVS and CDR2 FNYEAQ. This CDR3 comprises 16 residues. Trimming removed 1 base at V and 4 bases at J, with 16 bases between. CDR3 coding DNA: TGTGCCAGCAGCTTAGGGGCGGGGGCCCCAGGAGAGACCCAGTACTTC. Residues: CASSLGAGAPGETQYF.

The rearrangement joins TRBV9 to TRBJ1-2; 9 bases align to TRBD1. Germline loops: CDR1 SGDLS, CDR2 YYNGEE. The V gene end was trimmed by 4 bases and the J gene end by 8 bases; junction bases not matched to a gene: 9. The CDR3 runs 14 residues. The CDR3 DNA reads TGTGCCAGCAGCCCGGAACAGGGGGCGCTCGGCTACACCTTC. Translation gives CASSPEQGALGYTF. Full variable domain (rest looked up from reference TRBV9 and TRBJ1-2): DSGVTQTPKHLITATGQRVTLRCSPRSGDLSVYWYQQSLDQGLQFLIQYYNGEERAKGNILERFSAQQFPDLHSELNLSSLELGDSALYFCASSPEQGALGYTFGSGTRLTVV.

The J gene is TRBJ1-2, the V gene TRBV5-5; unclear D gene. The CDR3 sequence is 15 residues long. Trimming shortened V by 4 bases and J by 0 bases, and 13 bases separated the two germline ends. The germline gives CDR1 SGHKS, CDR2 YYEKEE (reference sequence). The CDR3 here is CASSISGRTNYGYTF. CDR3 nucleotide sequence: TGTGCCAGCAGCATTTCCGGCAGGACTAACTATGGCTACACCTTC.

This clone was observed a single time. CDR3: CSAGTGARRGYTF. In DNA, the CDR3 is TGCAGCGCCGGAACAGGGGCCCGGCGGGGCTACACCTTC. The chain combines TRBV29-1 with TRBJ1-2; 7 bases fit TRBD1. Trimming removed 7 bases from V and 8 bases from J; junction bases left unmatched: 13. Germline V gene data show CDR1 as SQVTM and CDR2 as ANQGSEA. This CDR3 spans 13 amino acids. Filled out from reference TRBV29-1 and TRBJ1-2, the complete variable domain reads SAVISQKPSRDICQRGTSLTIQCQVDSQVTMMFWYRQQPGQSLTLIATANQGSEATYESGFVIDKFPISRPNLTFSTLTVSNMSPEDSSIYLCSAGTGARRGYTFGSGTRLTVV.

This clone appeared a single time. The J gene is TRBJ2-5, the V gene TRBV7-6; 7 nucleotides line up with TRBD2. This CDR3 region has 13 residues. The V gene's germline CDR1 is SGHVS and CDR2 FNYEAQ. J was trimmed by 9 bases and V by 3 bases; bases with no gene match: 7. The CDR3 nucleotides read TGTGCCAGCAGCTTGAAGGAAAGCGGGGCCCAGTACTTC. Protein sequence: CASSLKESGAQYF.

The J gene is TRBJ2-1, the V gene TRBV19, with D possibly being TRBD2 (6 bases). Germline CDR1 is LNHDA and CDR2 is SQIVND (reference sequence). This CDR3 contains 16 residues. Trimming cost V 0 bases and J 1 base, with 10 bases left between them. CDR3 nucleotide sequence: TGTGCCAGTAGTATAGACGGGAGCGCTTCCTACAATGAGCAGTTCTTC. Amino acid sequence: CASSIDGSASYNEQFF.

V and J are TRBV7-3 and TRBJ2-1; the match to TRBD1 covers 10 bases. With V trimmed by 5 bases and J by 6 bases, 13 bases remained unmatched. This CDR3 comprises 17 residues. Germline CDR1 and CDR2: SGHTA and FQGTGA. This CDR3 is CASSPKLAGQGSNEQFF. The CDR3 bases are TGTGCCAGCAGCCCCAAACTCGCGGGACAGGGGAGCAATGAGCAGTTCTTC.

The chain couples TRBV7-2 to TRBJ2-1; TRBD2 agrees at 8 bases. The J segment lost 5 bases and the V segment lost 7 bases, leaving 10 bases of the junction unmatched. CDR1 and CDR2 (germline): SGHTA, FQGNSA. The CDR3 runs to 15 residues. The CDR3 DNA follows: TGTGCCAGCACCCACCGGACTAGCCCCCACAATGAGCAGTTCTTC. Amino acid sequence: CASTHRTSPHNEQFF.

V gene TRBV9 combines with J gene TRBJ1-1; D is ambiguous. From germline, CDR1 is SGDLS and CDR2 YYNGEE. The CDR3 has 14 amino acids. Trimming cost V 0 bases and J 1 base, with 7 bases left between them. In DNA form, the CDR3 reads TGTGCCAGCAGCGTAGATGACACGAACACTGAAGCTTTCTTT. Amino acids: CASSVDDTNTEAFF.

V gene TRBV29-1 combines with J gene TRBJ1-1, with TRBD1 matching 7 bases. Germline V lookup: CDR1 SQVTM, CDR2 ANQGSEA. The CDR3 consists of 13 residues. V was pared by 7 bases and J by 5 bases, with 10 bases of the junction left unmatched. The CDR3 coding sequence is TGCAGCGCCTCGGGTTCACAGGGGACTGAAGCTTTCTTT. Amino acids: CSASGSQGTEAFF.

The V gene is TRBV18, the J gene TRBJ2-2; D remains unclear. This CDR3 region has 15 residues. V shed 3 bases and J shed 3 bases, with 11 bases lying between them. Germline V gene sequence: CDR1 KGHSH, CDR2 LQKENI. The CDR3 sequence: CASSPGPPDTGELFF. CDR3 in DNA: TGTGCCAGCTCACCGGGCCCACCGGACACCGGGGAGCTGTTTTTT.

The CDR3 loop reads CASSIGRTGGYGYTF. The CDR3 DNA follows: TGTGCCAGTAGTATAGGTCGGACAGGTGGCTATGGCTACACCTTC. The chain couples TRBV19 to TRBJ1-2; TRBD1 agrees at 7 bases. The CDR3 has 15 residues. CDR1 is LNHDA, CDR2 SQIVND, per germline (reference sequence). Trimming removed 1 base from V and 4 bases from J; junction bases left unmatched: 6.